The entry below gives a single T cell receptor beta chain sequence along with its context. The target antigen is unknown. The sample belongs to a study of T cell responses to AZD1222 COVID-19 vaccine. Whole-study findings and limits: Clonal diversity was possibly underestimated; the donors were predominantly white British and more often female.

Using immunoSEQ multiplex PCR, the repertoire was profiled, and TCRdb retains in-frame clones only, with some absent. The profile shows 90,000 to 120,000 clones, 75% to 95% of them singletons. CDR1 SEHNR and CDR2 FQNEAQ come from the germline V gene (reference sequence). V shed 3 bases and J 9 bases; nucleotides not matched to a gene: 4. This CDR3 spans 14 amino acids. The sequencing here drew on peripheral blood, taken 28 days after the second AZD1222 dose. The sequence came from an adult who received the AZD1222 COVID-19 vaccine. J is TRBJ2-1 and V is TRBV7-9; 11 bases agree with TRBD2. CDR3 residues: CASSFAGLAGEQFF. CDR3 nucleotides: TGTGCCAGCAGCTTCGCCGGACTAGCGGGTGAGCAGTTCTTC.